This TCR beta chain was identified in a study of cytomegalovirus exposure and HLA in healthy donors. General study results and limits: It was confirmed in vitro that a few of the CMV-associated chains were specific for CMV antigens. More clonal expansion characterized HLA-associated TCR beta chains than equally common others in a later analysis. A missense DCLRE1C variant was associated with V- and J-gene trimming of TCR beta chains in a later analysis, and an independent cohort replicated the association.

Primers for the PCR totalled 60 Vbeta and 13 Jbeta. TCRdb keeps only in-frame clones here, not all; method: immunoSEQ multiplex PCR. The data contain about 160,000 clones, around 80% of them singletons. The germline V and J ends were trimmed by 1 base and 7 bases, with 10 bases remaining between them. CDR1 is SGHVS and CDR2 is FQNEAQ in the germline V gene. The CDR3 spans 13 residues. On this clone itself: Its antigen is as yet unknown.

All donors participated as healthy donors of bone marrow. The material sequenced was PBMCs. The chain couples TRBV7-8 to TRBJ1-2; D gene uncertain. The clonotype comes from a female donor in good health and CMV-seronegative. Here the CDR3 DNA reads TGTGCCAGCAGCTTAGGGGCAGGTCTTGGCTACACCTTC. Translating gives CASSLGAGLGYTF.